The clone carrying this T cell receptor (beta chain) came up a few times. The conserved closing phenylalanine or tryptophan is absent in this CDR3, likely reflecting a read error. No DNA is shown, since the ends of the CDR3 on it are uncertain; the CDR3 is the one TCRdb lists. The sample belongs to a study of beta chain features in type 1 diabetes. Since all of the isolated RNA was reverse transcribed, expressed TCRB transcripts were what got sequenced. Data came from immunoSEQ multiplex PCR; TCRdb stores just in-frame clones and leaves some out. This table has about 140,000 clones, roughly 10% appearing once. Germline lookup yields CDR1 MGHRA and CDR2 YSYEKL. Counting both end residues, the CDR3 totals 15 amino acids.

The receptor was isolated from a woman aged 40 to 50 in good health. The material sequenced was central memory CD4+ T cells from blood. The gene calls are TRBV4-1 and TRBJ1-2; whether TRBD1, the table's D call, matches the DNA was not checked. The CDR3 sequence is CASSQPGWDREVLAL.